The clone carrying this T cell receptor beta chain came up many times. What it binds is not known. Ophthalmopathy patients had Clinical Activity Score at least 3, NOSPECS grade at least 4, duration under 3 months. Diagnosis relied on clinical symptoms, serum thyroxine and TRAb, thyroid ultrasound and orbital computed tomography. PBMCs were obtained from 7.5 to 10 ml fresh peripheral blood. RNA transcripts served as the template for amplifying TCR beta CDR3 regions. HTBI primers were the set used in a first-round RT-PCR of the TCR CDR3. One entry per CDR3 protein, called by TCRdb with MiXCR from the multiplex PCR reads. There are around 600,000 distinct CDR3 sequences in the sample; more than 15% occur only once, and around 3.3% lies in the top ten. The source of the sample is a study of T cells in Graves' hyperthyroidism and ophthalmopathy. Points from the study as a whole: Researchers found most expanded thyroid clonotypes above 0.001 in blood as well.

Germline V CDR1 and CDR2: MNHEY, SVGEGT. This CDR3 region has 14 residues. Trimming stripped 7 bases from V and 1 base from J, with 13 bases between. The material sequenced was blood. This TCR was sampled from a woman aged 40 to 50 with Graves' ophthalmopathy. This chain joins TRBV6-2 or TRBV6-3 and TRBJ1-1, with no clear D. CDR3 coding DNA: TGTGCCAGCACCTTTCAAGGAAAGAACACTGAAGCTTTCTTT. This translates into CASTFQGKNTEAFF.